This TCR beta chain came from a study of T cell repertoires in cytomegalovirus infection (dated by TCRdb to about 2019). Study-wide context: Alongside well-studied HLA-B-restricted epitopes, the peptide stimulations were aimed at recently identified HLA-C-restricted CMV epitopes, whose presentation resists viral immunomodulation. Because public TCR beta signatures pointed to carriage of CMV infection together with the matching HLA type, the HLA type of each donor mattered for the analysis.

On this clonotype: This clone's antigen is unknown. This could be a read error, since a much larger clone is one nucleotide away.

The intended sense of this specimen's treatment or condition label: in vitro stimulation with specific CMV peptide epitopes to enrich CMV-specific T cells. TCRdb shows the sequencer as Illumina HiSeq 1500. TCRdb ran its own pipeline on the public reads, namely fastp trimming at Q25 and MiXCR clone calling, and kept in-frame beta chains. Every entry covers one CDR3 protein and lists the most common genes and DNA from its rows. The sample records around 750,000 distinct CDR3 sequences, 32% of which are singletons. The top ten constitute over 10% of the sample. Study-wide findings and limitations: Cumulative frequency of public TCR beta family members discriminated carriers of CMV infection plus the relevant HLA type in this cohort and an independent approximately 360-donor cohort. The ex vivo response was dominated by HLA-C-restricted CMV-specific TCR beta clonotypes, and the single most frequent clonotype in two of eight donors was supplied by these HLA-C-restricted clonotypes.

Trimming removed 10 bases from V and 6 bases from J, leaving 11 bases between the germline ends. The CDR3 runs 11 amino acids, cysteine and phenylalanine included. CDR3 DNA is the only sequence kept; it has 33 bases, read in frame from the first base. The CDR1 and CDR2 encoded by the germline V gene are SGHVS and FNYEAQ. This sequence uses TRBV7-6 and TRBJ2-3; a confident D gene designation cannot be given. This TCR came from a human donor in good health (CMV status not recorded). Some clones in this sample may be carry-over from other donors' samples. The sample here was cultured CD8+ T cells from PBMCs, taken from culture after CMV antigen stimulation. The CDR3 has the sequence CANSPGDTQYF. At the DNA level, the sequence is TGTGCCAACAGTCCCGGGGATACGCAGTATTTT.